The entry that follows covers one TCR beta chain sequence. No antigen is known for it. One base away there is no much larger clone; base qualities are not given. This sample stems from a study of shared clonotypes between healthy human individuals (dated by TCRdb to about 2020). Notes on the research overall: Three men and a couple of women, aged 18 to 49 years, made up the cohort. Blood TCR repertoires of five healthy adults were deeply sequenced to estimate repertoire size and the extent of clonotype sharing between individuals. For each donor, CD4 naive and CD4 memory were each run on three plates, CD8 naive on two plates, and CD8 memory on one plate. To increase sequencing depth and limit assay-specific biases, TCR repertoire library preparation and sequencing were carried out by different laboratories using diverse techniques. Leukapheresis yielded between about 0.94 and 9 billion PBMCs per donor.

TCR CDR3 regions were amplified from genomic DNA by multiplex PCR using the deep immunoSEQ assay. For each cell subset, the extracted genomic DNA was distributed evenly across all wells of several immunoSEQ 96-well plates, and each plate served as one replicate. For sorted subsets, 150 to 250 ng of genomic DNA, equivalent to 30,000 or so T cell genomes, went into each replicate PCR. The purified libraries were quantified using a Qubit 3.0 fluorometer, sized with a Bioanalyzer 2100, and then quantified again using the KAPA Library Quantification kit. Every immunoSEQ 96-well plate was sequenced on a separate single-read 150-cycle Illumina NextSeq 550 flow cell. From the authors' description of their analysis: Because only junctional sequences without quality scores were contained in the immunoSEQ output, filtering matching that applied to full-length reads could not be performed. Sequences were annotated with PyIR, a Python wrapper for IgBLAST v1.9, using IMGT germline references to assign V/J genes and CDR3. Reads were removed for weak V/J assignments (E-value above 1e-6), missing CDR3, stop codons, out-of-frame junctions, or ambiguous translated residues. V3J clonotypes were defined as sequences sharing the same inferred V gene, J gene, and CDR3 amino acid sequence. The percentage overlap between two repertoires was calculated by dividing the number of shared unique clonotypes by the size of the smaller repertoire. Repertoire richness was assessed with RTK rarefaction, the Chao1 estimator, and Recon v2.1 estimates of unobserved clonotypes. Generation probabilities for all TCRbeta clonotypes obtained by the gDNA method from a few donors were computed using OLGA. Not all clones reach the TCRdb copy of this immuneACCESS table, which keeps in-frame sequences only. Checked studies attribute under half of the gap to unresolved V genes and leave the rest unexplained. V and J calls and clone size are given by that table; D and trimming were obtained from the DNA. The sample table shows 550,000 to 800,000 clones, and around 74% are seen once. The ten top clones hold 1.5% to 2% of the sample.

The donors were healthy, HIV-negative adults with no recently reported acute infections or vaccinations. All donors were Caucasian adults living in Nashville, Tennessee, USA. CD4+ T cells were enriched by magnetic negative selection; naive cells were then positively selected on CD45RA, and the negative fraction formed the memory subset. After blood collection by leukapheresis, PBMCs were isolated using Ficoll-Histopaque density gradient centrifugation and then cryopreserved in the vapor phase of liquid nitrogen. Analytical flow cytometry was used to check the purity and quantity of every magnetically sorted T cell population. From each sorted fraction, genomic DNA was isolated and quantified by UV absorbance on a Nanodrop 2000c. Results and caveats for the whole study, not just this receptor: Incomplete sequencing was indicated by rarefaction of sorted-subset datasets, despite the large sequencing depth. Naive subsets generally had larger estimated clonotype richness than memory subsets did. About 5% of naive CD4, 3.5% of naive CD8, roughly 2.4% of memory CD4, and roughly 0.4% of memory CD8 clonotypes were shared across a few donors. Because the study included a small number of donors, the genetic and exposure-history diversity represented was limited. Sampling was restricted to blood, and TCR repertoires in tissue are likely to differ from TCR repertoires in blood. Compared with non-shared clonotypes, the clonotypes found in all four sorted-subset donors had higher generation probabilities. Pairwise subsampling led to the expectation that sequencing depth would affect the degree of clonotype sharing among donors.

CDR1 is given as LNHDA and CDR2 as SQIVND, both from the germline V gene (reference sequence). The CDR3 contains 16 residues, cysteine and phenylalanine counted. The CDR3 DNA has 48 bases and is translated from base 1. V and J are trimmed by 5 bases and 3 bases, and the gene matches miss 12 bases of the junction. The chain is assembled from TRBV19 and TRBJ2-7, with TRBD2 identical over 8 junction bases. This TCR came from a woman younger than 45 in good health. The sample taken for sequencing was memory CD4+ T cells sorted from blood. Interpreted using the paper, the cell subset or site label stands for: CD45RA-negative fraction. The CDR3 region has the sequence CASSRAGGYKFYEQYF. The nucleotides read TGTGCCAGTAGTCGTGCGGGAGGTTATAAGTTCTACGAGCAGTACTTC.